What follows describes a single T cell receptor beta chain. The antigen is unknown. The sample is drawn from a study of shared clonotypes between healthy human individuals. Findings and caveats of the study: Expectations were that clonotype sharing among donors would be affected by sequencing depth. Memory subsets generally showed smaller estimated richness than naive subsets did. Lower generation probabilities were found for non-shared clonotypes than for those shared by all four donors.

Trimming cost V 8 bases and J 0 bases; bases outside gene matches: 9. CDR1 is KGHSH and CDR2 is LQKENI in the germline V gene. The CDR3 has 15 residues. The assay was immunoSEQ multiplex PCR, and TCRdb's table has in-frame clones only and misses some. The profile shows roughly 2 million clones, 95% of them singletons. Subsets obtained from CD4+ cells comprised CD45RA+ naive and CD45RA-negative memory cells. The chain has TRBV18 and TRBJ2-7, with TRBD2 identical over 8 bases. The material sequenced was naive CD4+ T cells sorted from blood. Subset given: CD45RA+ positively selected. This receptor was obtained from a man younger than 35 in good health. CDR3 protein: CASRTLAGPSYEQYF. CDR3 in DNA: TGTGCCAGCCGGACGCTAGCGGGCCCCTCCTACGAGCAGTACTTC. Using reference TRBV18 and TRBJ2-7 for the parts outside the CDR3, the full variable domain is NAGVMQNPRHLVRRRGQEARLRCSPMKGHSHVYWYRQLPEEGLKFMVYLQKENIIDESGMPKERFSAEFPKEGPSILRIQQVVRGDSAAYFCASRTLAGPSYEQYFGPGTRLTVT.